This TCR beta chain stems from a study of blood T cell repertoires in COVID-19. The study drew participants aged about 18 to 89 years from fewer than 30 US areas. Which cohort a participant joined came from the clinical history participants gave. The CDR3 length is 8 residues. Looked up from germline, CDR1 is SGHTA and CDR2 is FQGTGA. Method: immunoSEQ multiplex PCR; TCRdb's copy keeps in-frame clones and lacks some. Of around 330,000 clones in the sample, 90% were seen once. Sequencing used PBMCs or T cells enriched from blood (not recorded which). The clonotype was recovered from a man aged 55 to 69 who had recovered from COVID-19. The chain couples TRBV7-3 to TRBJ1-1; D call uncertain. The CDR3 nucleotides read TGTGGAGCCCTTGGAGCTTTCTTT. It yields the protein CGALGAFF. Drawing the rest from reference TRBV7-3 and TRBJ1-1, the complete variable domain is GAGVSQTPSNKVTEKGKYVELRCDPISGHTALYWYRQSLGQGPEFLIYFQGTGAADDSGLPNDRFFAVRPEGSVSTLKIQRTERGDSAVYLCGALGAFFGQGTRLTVV.